This T cell receptor (beta chain) is drawn from a study of cytotoxic CD8 clonotypes in ibrutinib-treated CLL. CDR1 and CDR2 from the germline V gene are SNHLY and FYNNEI. The V gene lost 1 base and the J gene lost 4 bases, with 10 bases spanning the gap. CDR3 length: 15 amino acids. Repertoires were generated with immunoSEQ multiplex PCR, while TCRdb's copy carries only in-frame clones and drops some. This sample carries some 150,000 clones, about 78% of them seen once, and the ten largest clones take about 4.7%. V and J are TRBV2 and TRBJ2-2, with unresolved D. The sequenced sample was PBMCs, obtained after 24 months of ibrutinib treatment. The sequence derives from a human donor with chronic lymphocytic leukemia. In DNA, the CDR3 is TGTGCCAGCAGTGAAGTCGGAACGGGCACCGGGGAGCTGTTTTTT. Translating gives CASSEVGTGTGELFF.